A selection of T cell receptor beta chains follows, all from one sample in a study of T cell changes during pregnancy in multiple sclerosis. Libraries were prepared by immunoSEQ multiplex PCR; TCRdb keeps only in-frame clonotypes and omits some of them. The sample shows 85,000 to 90,000 clones, about 93% of them seen only once. Sample: peripheral blood, taken after pregnancy. The source is a female donor in good health, enrolled as a control in a pregnancy study. Each CDR3 is given with its conserved first and last residue. Each record gives: D gene, J gene, clone size, V gene, CDR3 DNA, CDR3 protein. D genes are given only for firm matches. Rows give clone size only sometimes, using once, few, many, or a class for an expanded clone.

TRBD2,TRBJ2-1,-,TRBV28,TGTGCCAGCAGCTTAGCGGGAAGCTCCTACAATGAGCAGTTCTTC,CASSLAGSSYNEQFF
-,TRBJ2-7,-,TRBV5-1,TGCGCCAGCTGTAGGGGGAGAGTGGTCGTCGAGCAGTACTTC,CASCRGRVVVEQYF
TRBD1,TRBJ2-1,-,TRBV29-1,TGCAGCACCCAGGGACAGGGGGATTTTAAGTTCTTC,CSTQGQGDFKFF
TRBD2,TRBJ2-2,-,TRBV5-6,TGTGCCAGCAGCCCCCCAAGCGGGAGGAGGGACACCGGGGAGCTGTTTTTT,CASSPPSGRRDTGELFF
TRBD2,TRBJ2-5,-,TRBV11-2,TGTGCCAGCAGCTTCCAACTAGCGGGACAAGAGACCCAGTACTTC,CASSFQLAGQETQYF
-,TRBJ2-6,-,TRBV30,TGTGCCTGGAGTGCCGGGACACCTTCCGTCCTGACTTTC,CAWSAGTPSVLTF
-,TRBJ2-3,-,TRBV11-3,TGTGCCAGCAGCAGAGGTAGCACAGATACGCAGTATTTT,CASSRGSTDTQYF
TRBD2,TRBJ2-3,-,TRBV19,TGTGCCAGCAGAGGCGCTAGCGGGAGCCGAGTGGGAGATACGCAGTATTTT,CASRGASGSRVGDTQYF
-,TRBJ2-1,-,TRBV5-5,TGTGCCAGCAGCTTGAGGGGGGGCGATTACAATGAGCAGTTCTTC,CASSLRGGDYNEQFF
TRBD2,TRBJ2-2,-,TRBV5-1,TGCGCCAGCAGCTTGGTCTTCGGGAGGGGTTCTTTTGGGCCCGGCACCGGGGAGCTGTTTTTT,CASSLVFGRGSFGPGTGELFF
TRBD1,TRBJ1-1,-,TRBV27,TGTGCCAGCAGTTGGGTCGGGACAGGGTCGGCCACTGAAGCTTTCTTT,CASSWVGTGSATEAFF
TRBD1,TRBJ2-7,-,TRBV5-1,TGCGCCAGCAGCTTGATTGGGACAGGGGGCCACGAGCAGTACTTC,CASSLIGTGGHEQYF
-,TRBJ2-7,-,TRBV5-4,TGTGCCAGCAGCCAGATCGGAGGGGGCTACGGAGACGAGCAGTACTTC,CASSQIGGGYGDEQYF
-,TRBJ1-1,-,TRBV5-6,TGTGCCAGCAGCCCCGGGGATCCCTCCACGACTGAAGCTTTCTTT,CASSPGDPSTTEAFF
TRBD2,TRBJ2-1,-,TRBV5-1,TGCGCCAGCAGCATCTTAGCGGGAGCGACCGGCAATGAGCAGTTCTTC,CASSILAGATGNEQFF
-,TRBJ1-1,-,TRBV28,TGTGCCAGCAGTTTGGGGCAGGGGAGCCCTGAAGCTTTCTTT,CASSLGQGSPEAFF
TRBD1,TRBJ1-5,-,TRBV28,TGTGCCAGCAGGACGTCGACAGGGCTTCGTAGCAATCAGCCCCAGCATTTT,CASRTSTGLRSNQPQHF
-,TRBJ2-5,-,TRBV27,TGTGCCAGCAGTTTAAGGGGCGCCCTCATACAACAAGAGACCCAGTACTTC,CASSLRGALIQQETQYF
TRBD2,TRBJ2-1,-,TRBV5-1,TGCGCCAGCAGCTCCGGGACTAGCGAACGCAATGAGCAGTTCTTC,CASSSGTSERNEQFF
TRBD2,TRBJ2-1,-,TRBV9,TGTGCCAGCAGCGTACGGACGGGACTAGCGGGTCCGGGGCAGTTCTTC,CASSVRTGLAGPGQFF
TRBD2,TRBJ2-1,-,TRBV7-9,TGTGCCAGCAGCTTTAGCGGGAGGGCCTCCTACAATGAGCAGTTCTTC,CASSFSGRASYNEQFF
TRBD2,TRBJ2-1,once,TRBV5-5,TGTGCCAGCAGCTTGCCAGCGGGAGATGAGCAGTTCTTC,CASSLPAGDEQFF
TRBD2,TRBJ2-3,-,TRBV5-4,TGTGCCAGCACCACTAGCGGGATACGCACAGATACGCAGTATTTT,CASTTSGIRTDTQYF
-,TRBJ2-4,-,TRBV5-4,TGTGCCAGCAGCCCCGGGACTTCAGCCAAAAACATTCAGTACTTC,CASSPGTSAKNIQYF
-,TRBJ1-5,-,TRBV19,TGTGCCAGTAGTACAGGGGAAAGCAATCAGCCCCAGCATTTT,CASSTGESNQPQHF
TRBD2,TRBJ2-7,-,TRBV5-8,TGTGCCAGCAGCCCGCCAGCAGGTAGCGGGAGGTACGAGCAGTACTTC,CASSPPAGSGRYEQYF
TRBD2,TRBJ2-3,-,TRBV4-1,TGCGCCAGCAGCCGTCTCGGAGCGACGGGAGGAGGAGATACGCAGTATTTT,CASSRLGATGGGDTQYF
-,TRBJ1-3,-,TRBV19,TGTGCCAGTAAATCAGAGACGGCCGCTCTAGACACCATATATTTT,CASKSETAALDTIYF
-,TRBJ2-5,-,TRBV4-2,TGTGCCAGCGGCTTAACAGGGAATCAAGAGACCCAGTACTTC,CASGLTGNQETQYF
-,TRBJ2-1,-,TRBV6-5,TGTGCCAGCGGAGAGTACAATGAGCAGTTCTTC,CASGEYNEQFF